One and the same sample provided the 22 T cell receptor beta chains below, sequenced in a study of blood T cell repertoires in COVID-19 (TCRdb year 2020). The method was the immunoSEQ multiplex PCR assay. In its TCRdb copy, this immuneACCESS table keeps in-frame sequences only and misses some clones. Where compared with another copy, unresolved V genes explain less than half of these, and the others have no known cause. This sample has about 36,000 clones in its table, and around 80% of those were observed once. 1.5% to 2% of the sample rests with the top ten. Source material: peripheral blood. These receptors all stem from a man in his sixties with active COVID-19.

This clone was detected only once. The chain links TRBV15 to TRBJ1-4; TRBD1 aligns across 7 bases. The CDR3 runs to 17 residues. With 1 base clipped from V and 1 base from J, the junction kept 6 bases outside the gene matches. CDR1 and CDR2 from the germline V gene are LNHNV and YYDKDF (reference sequence). The CDR3 reads CATSRAGGTLTNEKLFF. The CDR3, as DNA: TGTGCCACCAGCAGAGCAGGGGGAACATTAACTAATGAAAAACTGTTTTTT.

The chain employs TRBV28 and TRBJ1-1, with TRBD1 matching over 8 bases. Trimming removed 2 bases from V and 1 base from J; junction bases left unmatched: 0. Germline-derived CDR1 and CDR2 are MDHEN and SYDVKM. This CDR3 has 14 residues. CDR3 nucleotide sequence: TGTGCCAGCAGTTTAGGGACAGGGAACACTGAAGCTTTCTTT. As protein: CASSLGTGNTEAFF.

This clone was detected once. V and J are TRBV15 and TRBJ1-1; a possible D gene is TRBD1 (5 bases). Per the germline V gene, CDR1 is LNHNV and CDR2 is YYDKDF (reference sequence). The CDR3 is made up of 12 amino acids. V lost 8 bases, J lost 4 bases, and 11 bases lay in between. The CDR3 DNA reads TGTGCCACCCGTACGGGGGGCACTGAAGCTTTCTTT. Translation gives CATRTGGTEAFF.

This clone appeared a single time. The J gene is TRBJ2-3, the V gene TRBV29-1; weak D call: TRBD2 (5 bases). The CDR3 consists of 13 residues. The germline CDR1 and CDR2 sequences are SQVTM and ANQGSEA. Trimming cost V 1 base and J 3 bases, with 8 bases left between them. DNA for the CDR3: TGCAGCGTTGAAGGAGCGGATACAGATACGCAGTATTTT. Protein: CSVEGADTDTQYF.

V usage is TRBV5-1 and J usage is TRBJ1-1, with D unclear. The CDR3 is made up of 13 amino acids. CDR1 is SGHRS and CDR2 is YFSETQ in the germline V gene. V was pared by 5 bases and J by 3 bases, with 11 bases between. Here the CDR3 reads CASRLGIDTEAFF. The DNA of the CDR3 is TGCGCCAGCAGACTCGGGATTGACACTGAAGCTTTCTTT. The whole variable domain, filled in from reference TRBV5-1 and TRBJ1-1, reads KAGVTQTPRYLIKTRGQQVTLSCSPISGHRSVSWYQQTPGQGLQFLFEYFSETQRNKGNFPGRFSGRQFSNSRSEMNVSTLELGDSALYLCASRLGIDTEAFFGQGTRLTVV.

This clone was counted once. This rearrangement joins TRBV5-1 to TRBJ1-4; D gene uncertain. This CDR3 is built from 13 residues. V lost 7 bases and J lost 5, with 12 bases in between. Looked up from germline, CDR1 is SGHRS and CDR2 is YFSETQ. DNA of the CDR3: TGCGCCAGCGCTATCGGGGAGAATGAAAAACTGTTTTTT. Protein product: CASAIGENEKLFF.

This clone was counted only a few times. The chain combines TRBV12-5 with TRBJ2-7; D remains ambiguous. The ends were cut back, 4 bases at V and 4 bases at J, with 14 bases in the middle. The CDR3 runs to 14 residues. CDR1 and CDR2 from the germline V gene are LGHNT and FRNRAP. The DNA of the CDR3 is TGTGCTAGTGGTTCCTCTCTCACCAGTTACGAGCAGTACTTC. This sequence encodes CASGSSLTSYEQYF.

Only a few counts were recorded for this clone. This sequence joins TRBV3-1 (or the pseudogene TRBV3-2) and TRBJ1-2; D perhaps matches TRBD1 (6 bases). V shed 3 bases and J shed 8 bases, with 19 bases lying between them. Per germline, CDR1 LGHDT and CDR2 YNNKEL (reference sequence). The CDR3 covers 15 residues. The CDR3, as DNA: TGTGCCAGCAGCCATTGGGGGGGGGACAAGGGCGGCTACACCTTC. Amino acids: CASSHWGGDKGGYTF.

The chain is built from TRBV11-2 and TRBJ1-1; D is possibly TRBD1 (6 bases). Trimming removed 7 bases from V and 4 bases from J, with 19 bases in between. The CDR3 runs 15 residues. Germline V lookup: CDR1 SGHAT, CDR2 FQNNGV. The CDR3 here is CASTTISRGATEAFF. The CDR3 DNA is TGTGCCAGCACCACCATATCCAGGGGAGCCACTGAAGCTTTCTTT.

This rearrangement joins TRBV5-3 to TRBJ2-2, with 13 bases identical to TRBD2. TRBV5-3 is identified as an open reading frame with a role that is uncertain. V lost 3 bases, J lost 5 bases, and 7 bases stayed unmatched. This CDR3 spans 17 amino acids. The CDR3 here is CARSCGTSGVGTGELFF. DNA of the CDR3: TGTGCCAGAAGCTGCGGGACTAGCGGGGTGGGGACCGGGGAGCTGTTTTTT.

The rearrangement links TRBV11-2 to TRBJ2-7; 11 nucleotides line up with TRBD2. Germline CDR1 reads SGHAT; CDR2 reads FQNNGV. The V and J ends lost 5 bases and 6 bases, in that order; junction bases with no gene match: 9. The CDR3 sequence is 15 residues long. CDR3 sequence reads: CASSPTSGRAREQYF. In DNA, the CDR3 is TGTGCCAGCAGCCCCACTAGCGGGAGAGCTCGCGAGCAGTACTTC.

This chain connects TRBV28 to TRBJ2-1, with TRBD2 identical over 10 bases. Trimming at V came to 7 bases and at J to 4 bases, leaving 7 bases not matched to a gene. The germline gives CDR1 MDHEN, CDR2 SYDVKM. The CDR3 totals 15 residues. The CDR3 sequence is CASTQSSGRYNEQFF. The CDR3 nucleotides are TGTGCCAGCACCCAGAGTAGCGGGAGGTACAATGAGCAGTTCTTC.

This clone was observed a few times. This chain joins TRBV6-5 and TRBJ2-3; 12 bases are a match to TRBD1. In germline, CDR1 is MNHEY, CDR2 SVGAGI. The CDR3 runs 15 residues. After removal of 6 bases from V and 6 bases from J, the junction contained 7 bases not matched to a gene. The CDR3 loop reads CASRGQGATYDTQYF. The CDR3 DNA reads as TGTGCCAGCAGGGGACAGGGGGCAACGTACGATACGCAGTATTTT.

This rearrangement joins TRBV28 to TRBJ2-7, with a weak D call TRBD2 (6 bases). Trimming pared 1 base from V and 2 bases from J, leaving 24 bases between. The V gene's germline CDR1 is MDHEN and CDR2 SYDVKM. This CDR3 has 19 residues. The CDR3 DNA reads as TGTGCCAGCAGTTTATCCAGGCCTGGGGGGAAGAGCCCTGCCTACGAGCAGTACTTC. Translation gives CASSLSRPGGKSPAYEQYF.

The V and J genes are TRBV5-4 and TRBJ2-7, with D possibly TRBD2 on 6 matching bases. The V and J ends lost 0 bases and 1 base respectively, with 11 bases between them. The length of the CDR3 is 15 residues. From germline, CDR1 is SGHNT and CDR2 YYREEE (reference sequence). The CDR3 sequence is CASSLVGGKSYEQYF. Here the CDR3 DNA reads TGTGCCAGCAGCTTGGTTGGAGGGAAGTCCTACGAGCAGTACTTC.

This sequence joins TRBV6-5 and TRBJ2-5, with D maybe TRBD1 (5 bases). The germline V and J ends were trimmed by 6 bases and 2 bases, with 16 bases remaining between them. The germline V gene has CDR1 MNHEY and CDR2 SVGAGI. The CDR3 is made up of 15 amino acids. In DNA form, the CDR3 reads TGTGCCAGCAGCCAAAACCAGGGTGGTCAAGAGACCCAGTACTTC. It encodes CASSQNQGGQETQYF.

The CDR3, as DNA: TGTGCCAGCAGCGTAGTAGCGGGGGCGAATGAGCAGTTCTTC. Translation: CASSVVAGANEQFF. The gene calls are TRBV9 and TRBJ2-1; TRBD2 matches at 9 bases. From germline, CDR1 is SGDLS and CDR2 YYNGEE. With V trimmed by 0 bases and J by 7 bases, 2 bases remained unmatched. CDR3 length: 14 residues.

The V gene is TRBV5-1, the J gene TRBJ2-5, with TRBD2 matching 7 bases. The junction had 8 bases not matched to a gene; V was cut back by 4 bases and J by 2 bases. The germline CDR1 and CDR2 sequences are SGHRS and YFSETQ. CDR3 length: 15 residues. This chain's CDR3 is CASSPASGIQETQYF. For the CDR3, the DNA is TGCGCCAGCAGCCCGGCGAGCGGGATTCAAGAGACCCAGTACTTC.

The chain carries TRBV6-2 or TRBV6-3 and TRBJ2-3, with D perhaps TRBD2 (6 bases). This CDR3 spans 16 amino acids. The V end lost 6 bases, the J end lost 3 bases, and 19 bases lay between the germline ends. The germline CDR1 and CDR2 sequences are MNHEY and SVGEGT. The CDR3 here is CASSPKVTSQTDTQYF. DNA for the CDR3: TGTGCCAGCAGCCCTAAGGTCACTAGCCAGACAGATACGCAGTATTTT.

This sequence joins TRBV6-5 and TRBJ1-2; possibly TRBD1 for D (6 bases). Between the trimmed V and J ends, which lost 5 bases and 4 bases, there was a span of 8 bases. Germline loops: CDR1 MNHEY, CDR2 SVGAGI. The CDR3 runs to 12 residues. The CDR3 nucleotides are TGTGCCAGCAGTCCGGACAGCTATGGCTACACCTTC. Its protein product is CASSPDSYGYTF.

The genes are TRBV2 and TRBJ2-5, with a weak D call TRBD2 (5 bases). V lost 7 bases to trimming and J lost 2 bases, with 11 bases between them. This CDR3 region has 13 residues. Germline V gene lookup returns CDR1 SNHLY and CDR2 FYNNEI. The CDR3 spells CASTGPGQETQYF. In DNA form, the CDR3 reads TGTGCCAGCACGGGTCCGGGGCAAGAGACCCAGTACTTC. The full variable domain, in which reference TRBV2 and TRBJ2-5 provide the parts outside the CDR3, is EPEVTQTPSHQVTQMGQEVILRCVPISNHLYFYWYRQILGQKVEFLVSFYNNEISEKSEIFDDQFSVERPDGSNFTLKIRSTKLEDSAMYFCASTGPGQETQYFGPGTRLLVL.

The J gene is TRBJ1-3, the V gene TRBV19; 7 positions match TRBD1. The CDR3 runs 14 residues. Trimming removed 8 bases from V and 0 bases from J; junction bases left unmatched: 4. From germline, CDR1 is LNHDA and CDR2 SQIVND (reference sequence). The CDR3 nucleotides are TGTGCCAGTGGACAGGTCAGCTCTGGAAACACCATATATTTT. Residues: CASGQVSSGNTIYF.